The clone carrying this T cell receptor beta chain was recorded only once. Its antigen is not known. Generated by immunoSEQ multiplex PCR, the TCRdb table keeps only in-frame clones and is missing some. This table has 7,000 to 9,000 clones, about 74% appearing once. This sample was taken from a study of chemoradiotherapy in HPV16-positive cancers. Germline V lookup: CDR1 SEHNR, CDR2 FQNEAQ (reference sequence). Trimming took 5 bases from V and 5 from J, leaving 15 bases between them. CDR3 length: 14 amino acids. Points from the study as a whole: The functional HPV-specific definition rests on just a couple of HPV16-positive patients.

This chain uses TRBV7-9 with TRBJ1-2, with a possible D match to TRBD1 (6 bases). Source: tumor tissue, taken from a patient who underwent chemoradiotherapy. The receptor was derived from a human donor with HPV-associated anogenital cancer. The DNA of the CDR3 is TGTGCCAGCAGCCCGCCTAACAGGGATTATGGCTACACCTTC. Translated, it gives CASSPPNRDYGYTF.